These 5 T cell receptor beta chains were sequenced from one sample in a study of a mutant IDH1 vaccine in newly diagnosed glioma. As for time point: week 47, end of study. All doses held 300 ug of mutant IDH1 20-mer peptide, with topical imiquimod. Their specific antigens are unknown. The data were produced by immunoSEQ multiplex PCR, yet TCRdb's version contains in-frame clones alone and is incomplete. The sample yields 30,000 to 40,000 clones, about 93% seen once. The sequencing here drew on PBMCs, taken from a glioma patient whose treatment included an IDH1 peptide vaccine. These receptors were taken from a woman in her forties with glioma.

The V call is TRBV5-8, the J call TRBJ1-1, with D unclear. This CDR3 spans 11 amino acids. Trimming cost V 2 bases and J 8 bases, with 7 bases left between them. Germline assignment: CDR1 SGHTS and CDR2 YDEGEE. The CDR3 sequence: CASSFRVEAFF. CDR3 DNA: TGTGCCAGCAGCTTCCGGGTCGAAGCTTTCTTT.

This chain joins TRBV4-3 and TRBJ1-4; TRBD1 might be the D (5 bases). CDR3 size: 15 residues. The germline V gene has CDR1 LGHNA and CDR2 YSLEER. Trimming removed 2 bases at V and 2 bases at J, with 9 bases between. Here the CDR3 reads CASSQREGTNEKLFF. In DNA form, the CDR3 reads TGCGCCAGCAGCCAACGTGAGGGGACTAATGAAAAACTGTTTTTT.

This chain uses TRBV28 with TRBJ2-4; 8 nucleotides match TRBD1. Germline V gives CDR1 MDHEN, CDR2 SYDVKM. This CDR3 has 17 amino acids. V lost 5 bases and J lost 7; bases outside the gene matches: 16. The CDR3 loop is CASSLPSGTGSGNIQYF. CDR3 sequence (DNA): TGTGCCAGCAGTCTTCCATCCGGGACAGGTTCGGGGAACATTCAGTACTTC.

V and J are TRBV6-6 and TRBJ1-5; D gene unclear. V lost 2 bases and J lost 3, with 11 bases in between. CDR3 size: 15 residues. CDR1 and CDR2 (germline): MNHNY, SVGAGI (reference sequence). The CDR3 DNA reads as TGTGCCAGCAGTTACGTAGCCGGTAACAATCAGCCCCAGCATTTT. Encoded protein: CASSYVAGNNQPQHF.

The J gene is TRBJ2-5, the V gene TRBV7-9, with 10 positions matching TRBD2. Germline assignment: CDR1 SEHNR and CDR2 FQNEAQ (reference sequence). The length of the CDR3 is 16 residues. V lost 3 bases and J lost 1; bases outside the gene matches: 5. CDR3 loop: CASSFPGLARQETQYF. The CDR3 DNA follows: TGTGCCAGCAGCTTTCCGGGACTAGCGCGCCAAGAGACCCAGTACTTC.